This T cell receptor (beta chain) came from a study of CD8+CD57+ T cells in acquired aplastic anemia. Study outcomes and limitations: Patients and controls shared around 30 CD8+ CDR3 sequences.

This clonotype was seen many times. Its target is not known. TCR beta VDJ and CDR3 profiling used genomic DNA as template. TCRdb re-called the reads with MiXCR, one entry per CDR3 protein. This table has around 130,000 distinct CDR3 sequences, 45% to 60% appearing once. It was patients with CD8+CD57+ cell expansion by flow cytometry who were chosen for sequencing. Patients were untreated when blood was sampled. V was shortened by 5 bases and J by 2 bases, with 12 bases between the two germline ends. Germline V gene lookup returns CDR1 SGHAT and CDR2 FQNNGV. CDR3 length: 14 residues. V gene TRBV11-2 combines with J gene TRBJ1-2; D not certain. The sequencing input was sorted CD4+, CD8+, or CD8+CD57+ T cells (not recorded which) from PBMCs. The receptor comes from a human donor with aplastic anemia. CDR3 sequence reads: CASSPSPGNYGYTF. In DNA form, the CDR3 reads TGTGCCAGCAGCCCCAGTCCAGGCAACTATGGCTACACCTTC. The complete variable domain, with remaining parts taken from reference TRBV11-2 and TRBJ1-2, reads EAGVAQSPRYKIIEKRQSVAFWCNPISGHATLYWYQQILGQGPKLLIQFQNNGVVDDSQLPKDRFSAERLKGVDSTLKIQPAKLEDSAVYLCASSPSPGNYGYTFGSGTRLTVV.